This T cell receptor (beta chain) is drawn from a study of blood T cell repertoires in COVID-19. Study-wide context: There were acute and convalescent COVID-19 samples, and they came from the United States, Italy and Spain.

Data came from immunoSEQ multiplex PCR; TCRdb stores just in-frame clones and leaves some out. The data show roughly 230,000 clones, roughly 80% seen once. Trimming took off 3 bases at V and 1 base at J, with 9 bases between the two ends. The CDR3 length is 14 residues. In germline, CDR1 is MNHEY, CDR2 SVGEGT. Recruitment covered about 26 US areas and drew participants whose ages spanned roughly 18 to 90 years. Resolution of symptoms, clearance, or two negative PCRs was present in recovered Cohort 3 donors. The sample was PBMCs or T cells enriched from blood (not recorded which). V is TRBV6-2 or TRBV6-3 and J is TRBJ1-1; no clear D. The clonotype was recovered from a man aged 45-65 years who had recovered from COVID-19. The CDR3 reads CASSYGQTNTEAFF. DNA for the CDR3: TGTGCCAGCAGTTATGGGCAGACGAACACTGAAGCTTTCTTT.